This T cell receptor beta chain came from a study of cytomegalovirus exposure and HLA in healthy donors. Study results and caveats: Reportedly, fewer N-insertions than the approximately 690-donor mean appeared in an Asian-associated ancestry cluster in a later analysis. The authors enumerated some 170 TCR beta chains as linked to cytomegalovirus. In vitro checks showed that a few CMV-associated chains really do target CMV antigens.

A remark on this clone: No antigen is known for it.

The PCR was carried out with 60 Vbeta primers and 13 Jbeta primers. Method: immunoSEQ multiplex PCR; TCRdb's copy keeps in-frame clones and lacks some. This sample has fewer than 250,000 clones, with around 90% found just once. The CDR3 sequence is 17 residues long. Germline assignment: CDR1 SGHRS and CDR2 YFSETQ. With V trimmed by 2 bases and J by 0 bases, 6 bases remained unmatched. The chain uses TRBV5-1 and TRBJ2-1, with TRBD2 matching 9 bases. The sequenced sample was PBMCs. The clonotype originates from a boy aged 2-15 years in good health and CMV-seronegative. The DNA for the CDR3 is TGCGCCAGCAGCTTTCTAAGCGGGGGGAGCTCCTACAATGAGCAGTTCTTC. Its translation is CASSFLSGGSSYNEQFF.